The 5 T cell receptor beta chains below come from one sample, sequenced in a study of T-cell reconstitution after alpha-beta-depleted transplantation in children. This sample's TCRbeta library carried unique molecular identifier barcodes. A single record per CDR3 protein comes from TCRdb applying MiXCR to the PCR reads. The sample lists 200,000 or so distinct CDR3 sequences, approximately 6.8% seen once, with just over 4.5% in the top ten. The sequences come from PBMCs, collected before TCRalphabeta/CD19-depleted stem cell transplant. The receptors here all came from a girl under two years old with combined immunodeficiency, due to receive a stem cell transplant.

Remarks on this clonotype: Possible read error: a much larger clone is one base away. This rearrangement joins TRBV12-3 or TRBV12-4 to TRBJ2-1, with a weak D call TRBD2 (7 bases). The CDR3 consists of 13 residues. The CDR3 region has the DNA TGTGCCAGCGAGGAGGGGGGGGCCACTGAGAAGTTCTTC. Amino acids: CASEEGGATEKFF.

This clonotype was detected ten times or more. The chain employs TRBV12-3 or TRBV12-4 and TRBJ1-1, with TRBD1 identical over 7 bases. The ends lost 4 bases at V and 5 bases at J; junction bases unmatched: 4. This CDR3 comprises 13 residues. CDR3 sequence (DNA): TGTGCCAGCAGTTACAGGGGCGATACTGAAGCTTTCTTT. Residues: CASSYRGDTEAFF.

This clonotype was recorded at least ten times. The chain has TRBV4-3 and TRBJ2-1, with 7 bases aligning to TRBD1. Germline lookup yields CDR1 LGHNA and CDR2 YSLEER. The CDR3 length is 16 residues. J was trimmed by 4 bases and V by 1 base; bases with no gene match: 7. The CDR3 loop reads CASSQGFWDRYNEQFF. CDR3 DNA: TGCGCCAGCAGCCAAGGGTTCTGGGACAGATACAATGAGCAGTTCTTC.

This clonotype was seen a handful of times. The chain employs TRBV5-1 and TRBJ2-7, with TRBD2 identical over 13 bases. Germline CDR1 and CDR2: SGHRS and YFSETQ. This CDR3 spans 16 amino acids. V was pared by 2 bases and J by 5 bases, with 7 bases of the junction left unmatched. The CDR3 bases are TGCGCCAGCAGCTTTGGGCGGACTAGCGGGAGTAACGAGCAGTACTTC. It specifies CASSFGRTSGSNEQYF.

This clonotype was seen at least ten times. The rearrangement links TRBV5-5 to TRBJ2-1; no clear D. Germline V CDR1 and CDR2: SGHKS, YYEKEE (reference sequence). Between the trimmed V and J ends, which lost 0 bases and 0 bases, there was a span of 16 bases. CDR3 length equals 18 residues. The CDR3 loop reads CASSLGSIGLSSYNEQFF. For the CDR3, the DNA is TGTGCCAGCAGCTTGGGGAGTATAGGGTTGAGCTCCTACAATGAGCAGTTCTTC.